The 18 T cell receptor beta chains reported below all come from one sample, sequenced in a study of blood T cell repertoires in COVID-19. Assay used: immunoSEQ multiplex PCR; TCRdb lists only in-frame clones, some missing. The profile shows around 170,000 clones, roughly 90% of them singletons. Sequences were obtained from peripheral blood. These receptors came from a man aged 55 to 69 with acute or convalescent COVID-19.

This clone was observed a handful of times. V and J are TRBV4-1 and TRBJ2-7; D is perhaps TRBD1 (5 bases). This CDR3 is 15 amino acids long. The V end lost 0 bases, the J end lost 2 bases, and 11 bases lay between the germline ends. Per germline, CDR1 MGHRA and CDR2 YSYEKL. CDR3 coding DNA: TGCGCCAGCAGCCAAGAAAGGGGAAGGGCCTACGAGCAGTACTTC. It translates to CASSQERGRAYEQYF.

The CDR3 region is CASKGANYGYTF. CDR3 nucleotide sequence: TGTGCCAGCAAGGGAGCGAACTATGGCTACACCTTC. This rearrangement joins TRBV6-5 to TRBJ1-2; D unresolved. The V gene lost 7 bases and the J gene lost 2 bases, with 8 bases spanning the gap. The germline V gene has CDR1 MNHEY and CDR2 SVGAGI. The CDR3 sequence is 12 residues long.

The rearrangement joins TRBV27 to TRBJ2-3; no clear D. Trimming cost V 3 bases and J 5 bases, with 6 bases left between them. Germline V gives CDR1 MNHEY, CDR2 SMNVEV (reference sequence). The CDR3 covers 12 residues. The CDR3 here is CASSFSRDTQYF. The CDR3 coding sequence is TGTGCCAGCAGTTTTTCGAGAGATACGCAGTATTTT.

The CDR3 DNA follows: TGCGCCAGCCGGACGGGACAGGGCTCCTACGAGCAGTACTTC. This encodes CASRTGQGSYEQYF. The gene calls are TRBV5-1 and TRBJ2-7; 9 bases map to TRBD1. CDR1 and CDR2 from the germline V gene are SGHRS and YFSETQ. V lost 7 bases, J lost 0 bases, and 5 bases stayed unmatched. This CDR3 comprises 14 residues.

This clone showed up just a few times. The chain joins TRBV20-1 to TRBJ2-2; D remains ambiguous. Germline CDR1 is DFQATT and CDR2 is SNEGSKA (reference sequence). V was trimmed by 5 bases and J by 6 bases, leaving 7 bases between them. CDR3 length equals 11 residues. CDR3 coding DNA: TGCAGTGCTCTAGGTGCCGGGGAGCTGTTTTTT. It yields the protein CSALGAGELFF.

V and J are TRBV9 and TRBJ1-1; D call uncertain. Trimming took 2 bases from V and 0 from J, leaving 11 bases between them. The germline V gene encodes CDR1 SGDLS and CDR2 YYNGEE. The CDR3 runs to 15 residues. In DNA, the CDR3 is TGTGCCAGCAGCGTGCGAGGAGATATGAACACTGAAGCTTTCTTT. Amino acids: CASSVRGDMNTEAFF.

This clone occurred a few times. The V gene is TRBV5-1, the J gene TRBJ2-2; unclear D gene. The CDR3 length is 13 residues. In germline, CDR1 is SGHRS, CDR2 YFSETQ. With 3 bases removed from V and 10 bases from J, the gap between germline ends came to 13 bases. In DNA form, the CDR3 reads TGCGCCAGCAGCTCAGCGTCTCGAGAGGAGCTGTTTTTT. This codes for CASSSASREELFF.

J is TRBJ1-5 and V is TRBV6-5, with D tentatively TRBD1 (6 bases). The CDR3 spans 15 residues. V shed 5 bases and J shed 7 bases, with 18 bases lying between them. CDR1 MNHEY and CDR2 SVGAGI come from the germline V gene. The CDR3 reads CASSTRQAAKQPQHF. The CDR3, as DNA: TGTGCCAGCAGTACCCGACAGGCCGCGAAGCAGCCCCAGCATTTT.

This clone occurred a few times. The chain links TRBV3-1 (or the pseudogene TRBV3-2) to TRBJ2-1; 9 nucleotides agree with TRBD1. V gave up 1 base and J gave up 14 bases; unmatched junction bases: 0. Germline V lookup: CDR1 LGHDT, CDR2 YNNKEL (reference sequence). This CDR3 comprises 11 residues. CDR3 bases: TGTGCCAGCAGCCAAGGGGACAGGGAGTTCTTC. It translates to CASSQGDREFF.

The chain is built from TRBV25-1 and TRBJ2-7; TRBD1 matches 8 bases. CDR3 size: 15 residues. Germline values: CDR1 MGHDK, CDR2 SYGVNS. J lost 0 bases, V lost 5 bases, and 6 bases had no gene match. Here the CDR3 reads CASSLRTGPSYEQYF. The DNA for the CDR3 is TGTGCCAGCAGTCTACGGACAGGGCCCTCCTACGAGCAGTACTTC.

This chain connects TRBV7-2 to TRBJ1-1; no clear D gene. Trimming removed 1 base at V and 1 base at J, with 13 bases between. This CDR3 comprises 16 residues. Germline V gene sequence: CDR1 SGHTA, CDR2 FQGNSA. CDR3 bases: TGTGCCAGCAGCTTAGGATCGGTGCGGGCGAACACTGAAGCTTTCTTT. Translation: CASSLGSVRANTEAFF.

CDR3 bases: TGTGCCAGCAGGGGACAGGGGTACTACGAGCAGTACTTC. This sequence encodes CASRGQGYYEQYF. This sequence joins TRBV7-9 and TRBJ2-7; TRBD1 aligns across 10 bases. Per germline, CDR1 SEHNR and CDR2 FQNEAQ (reference sequence). The length of the CDR3 is 13 residues. Trimming at V came to 6 bases and at J to 3 bases, leaving 2 bases not matched to a gene.

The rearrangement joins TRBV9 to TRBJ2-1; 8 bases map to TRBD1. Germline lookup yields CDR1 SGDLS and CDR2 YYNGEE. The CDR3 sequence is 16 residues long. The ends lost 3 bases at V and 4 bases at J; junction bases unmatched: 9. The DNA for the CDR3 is TGTGCCAGCAGCGGACTCCGGGACAGGAATTACAATGAGCAGTTCTTC. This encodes CASSGLRDRNYNEQFF.

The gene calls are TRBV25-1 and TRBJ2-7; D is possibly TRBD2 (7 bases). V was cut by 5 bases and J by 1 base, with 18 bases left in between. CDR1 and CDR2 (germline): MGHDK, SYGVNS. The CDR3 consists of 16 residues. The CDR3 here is CASSWGGRMVSYEQYF. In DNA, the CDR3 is TGTGCCAGCAGTTGGGGGGGCAGAATGGTATCCTACGAGCAGTACTTC.

The CDR3 nucleotides are TGTGCCAGCAGCCCCTTTGCGGGGACAGGGGCCCTCTATGGCTACACCTTC. Amino acids: CASSPFAGTGALYGYTF. V gene TRBV5-6 combines with J gene TRBJ1-2; TRBD1 aligns across 10 bases. J lost 4 bases, V lost 4 bases, and 13 bases had no gene match. The CDR3 extends over 17 amino acids. Germline loops: CDR1 SGHDT, CDR2 YYEEEE.

The CDR3 sequence is CASSYTTGDGYTF. CDR3 DNA sequence: TGTGCCAGCAGTTACACGACAGGGGATGGCTACACCTTC. The V and J genes are TRBV6-5 and TRBJ1-2; 8 bases are shared with TRBD1. CDR1 is MNHEY, CDR2 SVGAGI, per germline. This CDR3 contains 13 residues. The junction had 2 bases not matched to a gene; V was cut back by 2 bases and J by 6 bases.

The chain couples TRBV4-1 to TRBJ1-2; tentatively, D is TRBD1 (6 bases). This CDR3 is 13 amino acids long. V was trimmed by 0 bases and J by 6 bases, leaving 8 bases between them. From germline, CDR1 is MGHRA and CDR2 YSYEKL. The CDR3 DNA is TGCGCCAGCAGCCAAGATGCAGGGGATGGCTACACCTTC. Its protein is CASSQDAGDGYTF.

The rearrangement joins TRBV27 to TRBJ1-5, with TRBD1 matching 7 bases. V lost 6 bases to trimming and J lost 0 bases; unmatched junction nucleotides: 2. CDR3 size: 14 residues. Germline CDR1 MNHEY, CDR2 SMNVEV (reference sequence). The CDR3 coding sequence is TGTGCCAGCAGCTACAGGGGTAGCAATCAGCCCCAGCATTTT. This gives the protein CASSYRGSNQPQHF.